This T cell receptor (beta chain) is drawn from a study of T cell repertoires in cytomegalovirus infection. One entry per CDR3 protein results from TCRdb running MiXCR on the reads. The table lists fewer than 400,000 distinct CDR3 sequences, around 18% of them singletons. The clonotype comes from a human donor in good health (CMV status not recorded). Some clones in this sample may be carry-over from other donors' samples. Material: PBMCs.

This CDR3 is CASSPLGRASETQYF. In DNA, the CDR3 is TGTGCCAGCAGCCCCCTCGGCAGGGCGTCGGAGACCCAGTACTTC. The V and J genes are TRBV14 and TRBJ2-5; perhaps TRBD1 as D (5 bases). The CDR3 has 15 amino acids. Germline lookup yields CDR1 SGHDN and CDR2 FVKESK. Trimming pared 4 bases from V and 5 bases from J, leaving 17 bases between.